The 29 T cell receptor beta chains below were found in one sample sequenced in a study of a mutant IDH1 vaccine in newly diagnosed glioma. Only in-frame clones appear in the TCRdb table, and some are missing; sequencing was by immunoSEQ multiplex PCR. The table shows tens of thousands of clones, with 83% occurring only once. Time point noted: baseline, week 1 (first vaccination visit). As to treatment: pre-vaccination baseline after standard-of-care therapy. The starting material was PBMCs, obtained from a glioma patient treated with radiotherapy, temozolomide or both. Receptors were obtained from a woman aged 45-60 years with glioma.

V usage is TRBV5-3 and J usage is TRBJ2-7; D uncertain. TRBV5-3 is sorted into the ORF group, with uncertain function. The CDR3 consists of 16 residues. V lost 4 bases and J 1 base, leaving 18 bases between the germline ends. The CDR3 DNA is TGTGCCAGAAGCGTTCCCTCCGGGTCAGCGTCCTACGAGCAGTACTTC. It encodes CARSVPSGSASYEQYF.

This clone was observed a handful of times. The chain recombines TRBV4-3 with TRBJ1-1, with D possibly TRBD1 on 5 matching bases. CDR3 length equals 13 residues. Germline V gene sequence: CDR1 LGHNA, CDR2 YSLEER. The germline V and J ends were trimmed by 0 bases and 3 bases, with 5 bases remaining between them. The CDR3 nucleotides are TGCGCCAGCAGCCAAGACAGGGACACTGAAGCTTTCTTT. This codes for CASSQDRDTEAFF.

This clone was observed a handful of times. The chain combines TRBV2 with TRBJ2-5, with TRBD2 as a possible D gene (5 bases). The CDR3 runs to 13 residues. V gave up 2 bases and J gave up 5 bases, with 9 bases separating them. CDR1 is SNHLY and CDR2 is FYNNEI in the germline V gene. CDR3 sequence: CASSELEAETQYF. For the CDR3, the DNA is TGTGCCAGCAGTGAATTGGAGGCGGAGACCCAGTACTTC.

This clone was recorded a few times. J is TRBJ1-2 and V is TRBV2, with D possibly being TRBD1 (5 bases). The CDR3 is 13 amino acids. Between the trimmed V and J ends, which lost 2 bases and 5 bases, there was a span of 9 bases. Germline lookup yields CDR1 SNHLY and CDR2 FYNNEI. CDR3 residues: CASSEYGGYGYTF. The DNA of the CDR3 is TGTGCCAGCAGTGAATACGGGGGGTATGGCTACACCTTC. The whole variable domain, filled in from reference TRBV2 and TRBJ1-2, reads EPEVTQTPSHQVTQMGQEVILRCVPISNHLYFYWYRQILGQKVEFLVSFYNNEISEKSEIFDDQFSVERPDGSNFTLKIRSTKLEDSAMYFCASSEYGGYGYTFGSGTRLTVV.

In its sample, this clone was seen once. V and J are TRBV15 and TRBJ2-3; possible D gene TRBD2, 7 bases. The CDR3 has 14 residues. CDR1 is LNHNV, CDR2 YYDKDF, per germline (reference sequence). Trimming removed 4 bases from V and 4 bases from J, with 12 bases in between. Written as DNA, the CDR3 is TGTGCCACCAGCAACCTAGGGGGGGCAGATACGCAGTATTTT. The encoded protein is CATSNLGGADTQYF.

The chain combines TRBV7-3 with TRBJ1-1; D gene uncertain. The CDR3 has 15 amino acids. The germline V and J ends were trimmed by 5 bases and 5 bases, with 18 bases remaining between them. Germline V gene data show CDR1 as SGHTA and CDR2 as FQGTGA. CDR3 loop: CASSDLTWTGTEAFF. CDR3 DNA sequence: TGTGCCAGCAGCGACCTTACTTGGACGGGAACTGAAGCTTTCTTT.

The gene calls are TRBV7-2 and TRBJ1-2, with a weak D call TRBD1 (5 bases). V lost 3 bases to trimming and J lost 0 bases, with 14 bases between them. CDR1 is SGHTA, CDR2 FQGNSA, per germline. This CDR3 has 16 residues. The CDR3 protein is CASSLGGTPTNYGYTF. CDR3 nucleotide sequence: TGTGCCAGCAGCTTGGGCGGGACCCCAACTAACTATGGCTACACCTTC.

The chain employs TRBV5-1 and TRBJ1-1; D unclear. Trimming shortened V by 0 bases and J by 10 bases, and 13 bases separated the two germline ends. Germline loops: CDR1 SGHRS, CDR2 YFSETQ. The CDR3 contains 13 residues. Written as DNA, the CDR3 is TGCGCCAGCAGCTTGGAAGGCAACGGGCGAGCTTTCTTT. This codes for CASSLEGNGRAFF. The variable domain in full, with the rest retrieved from reference TRBV5-1 and TRBJ1-1, is KAGVTQTPRYLIKTRGQQVTLSCSPISGHRSVSWYQQTPGQGLQFLFEYFSETQRNKGNFPGRFSGRQFSNSRSEMNVSTLELGDSALYLCASSLEGNGRAFFGQGTRLTVV.

The chain joins TRBV2 to TRBJ2-2, with 12 positions matching TRBD2. V was pared by 5 bases and J by 0 bases, with 7 bases of the junction left unmatched. The germline V gene encodes CDR1 SNHLY and CDR2 FYNNEI. The CDR3 spans 18 residues. For the CDR3, the DNA is TGTGCCAGCAGTAGGAAACTAGCGGGGGGCTCGAACACCGGGGAGCTGTTTTTT. Translation: CASSRKLAGGSNTGELFF.

The chain combines TRBV29-1 with TRBJ2-3; D tentatively fits TRBD1 or TRBD2 (5 bases each). Per germline, CDR1 SQVTM and CDR2 ANQGSEA. CDR3 size: 12 residues. V lost 7 bases, J lost 0 bases, and 8 bases lay in between. In DNA, the CDR3 is TGCAGCGCCGGGGACAGCACAGATACGCAGTATTTT. Translation: CSAGDSTDTQYF.

The chain joins TRBV27 to TRBJ2-6; D gene unclear. CDR1 MNHEY and CDR2 SMNVEV come from the germline V gene (reference sequence). The CDR3 runs 16 residues. V lost 4 bases and J lost 0, with 10 bases in between. DNA of the CDR3: TGTGCCAGCAGTTATTTTTTAGGCTCTGGGGCCAACGTCCTGACTTTC. It encodes CASSYFLGSGANVLTF.

The chain couples TRBV6-5 to TRBJ1-1; D gene unclear. V gave up 7 bases and J gave up 2 bases, with 17 bases separating them. The CDR3 spans 15 residues. Germline V CDR1 and CDR2: MNHEY, SVGAGI. The CDR3 coding sequence is TGTGCCAGCATCTACCTTAGCCCCAGTAACACTGAAGCTTTCTTT. Encoded protein: CASIYLSPSNTEAFF.

This clone occurred a few times. The chain joins TRBV12-5 to TRBJ1-1; tentatively, D is TRBD1 (6 bases). The germline V gene has CDR1 LGHNT and CDR2 FRNRAP. V lost 1 base to trimming and J lost 5 bases, with 17 bases between them. The CDR3 consists of 16 residues. The CDR3 coding sequence is TGTGCTAGTGGTTTGGCCCTGGGCCGAGGGGGGACTGAAGCTTTCTTT. Its protein is CASGLALGRGGTEAFF. Full variable domain (outside the CDR3, taken from reference TRBV12-5 and TRBJ1-1): DARVTQTPRHKVTEMGQEVTMRCQPILGHNTVFWYRQTMMQGLELLAYFRNRAPLDDSGMPKDRFSAEMPDATLATLKIQPSEPRDSAVYFCASGLALGRGGTEAFFGQGTRLTVV.

The chain carries TRBV10-3 and TRBJ1-1, with D unresolved. CDR1 ENHRY and CDR2 SYGVKD come from the germline V gene. Deletions cut 3 bases from V and 6 bases from J, with 14 bases between. This CDR3 is built from 14 residues. CDR3: CAISDSPQGPEAFF. Here the CDR3 DNA reads TGTGCCATCAGTGATAGCCCCCAAGGTCCTGAAGCTTTCTTT.

The chain combines TRBV21-1 with TRBJ1-3. TRBV21-1 is an annotated pseudogene. CDR3 length: 17 residues. CDR3 sequence: CASSSRRPIPSGNTIYF. In DNA, the CDR3 is TGTGCCAGCAGCTCCCGCCGGCCTATACCCTCTGGAAACACCATATATTTT.

V and J are TRBV19 and TRBJ1-2; D possibly corresponds to TRBD1 (5 bases). Trimming took off 0 bases at V and 2 bases at J, with 10 bases between the two ends. CDR3 size: 15 residues. Per germline, CDR1 LNHDA and CDR2 SQIVND (reference sequence). The CDR3 here is CASSIDQGGNYGYTF. The DNA of the CDR3 is TGTGCCAGTAGTATAGATCAGGGCGGAAACTATGGCTACACCTTC.

The chain links TRBV5-1 to TRBJ2-7; D gene unclear. The CDR3 has 14 amino acids. The germline V gene encodes CDR1 SGHRS and CDR2 YFSETQ. Between the trimmed V and J ends, which lost 1 base and 0 bases, there was a span of 8 bases. CDR3 DNA sequence: TGCGCCAGCAGCTTGAAAGGTCCCTCCTACGAGCAGTACTTC. Translation gives CASSLKGPSYEQYF. Looking up the rest from reference TRBV5-1 and TRBJ2-7 gives the full variable domain: KAGVTQTPRYLIKTRGQQVTLSCSPISGHRSVSWYQQTPGQGLQFLFEYFSETQRNKGNFPGRFSGRQFSNSRSEMNVSTLELGDSALYLCASSLKGPSYEQYFGPGTRLTVT.

The CDR3 region is CASSLSGTDVAEAFF. The CDR3 bases are TGCGCCAGCAGCTTATCCGGGACAGACGTCGCTGAAGCTTTCTTT. The gene calls are TRBV5-1 and TRBJ1-1, with 7 bases that match TRBD1. Looked up from germline, CDR1 is SGHRS and CDR2 is YFSETQ. The CDR3 runs to 15 residues. V lost 2 bases to trimming and J lost 6 bases; unmatched junction nucleotides: 10.

The V call is TRBV29-1, the J call TRBJ1-1; unclear D gene. The germline V gene has CDR1 SQVTM and CDR2 ANQGSEA. CDR3 length: 12 amino acids. V lost 7 bases, J lost 0 bases, and 9 bases lay in between. DNA of the CDR3: TGCAGCGGCATCGCTTTGAACACTGAAGCTTTCTTT. Translation: CSGIALNTEAFF.

The chain carries TRBV9 and TRBJ1-2; maybe TRBD1 (6 bases). From germline, CDR1 is SGDLS and CDR2 YYNGEE. The V gene lost 4 bases and the J gene lost 2 bases, with 15 bases spanning the gap. The CDR3 loop spans 15 amino acids. CDR3 nucleotides: TGTGCCAGCAGCATAGCACAGGGAGCGAACTATGGCTACACCTTC. Translated, it gives CASSIAQGANYGYTF.

This clone came up once. The chain links TRBV6-1 to TRBJ2-5, with a tentative D call TRBD2 (6 bases). The CDR3 covers 13 residues. The V gene's germline CDR1 is MNHNS and CDR2 SASEGT. As DNA, the CDR3 is TGTGGGGTCCAAGGGGCGGGGCAAGAGACCCAGTACTTC. It specifies CGVQGAGQETQYF.

This clone was seen only once. The genes are TRBV5-1 and TRBJ1-1; D ambiguous. The germline CDR1 and CDR2 sequences are SGHRS and YFSETQ. Trimming pared 0 bases from V and 1 base from J, leaving 7 bases between. This CDR3 has 14 amino acids. The CDR3 loop is CASSLARTNTEAFF. The CDR3 coding sequence is TGCGCCAGCAGCTTGGCCAGGACGAACACTGAAGCTTTCTTT.

V and J are TRBV18 and TRBJ1-4, with D uncertain. The CDR3 runs to 13 residues. Trimming cost V 2 bases and J 7 bases, with 8 bases left between them. The V gene's germline CDR1 is KGHSH and CDR2 LQKENI. CDR3 in amino acids: CASSPNRSEKLFF. The CDR3 nucleotides read TGTGCCAGCTCACCAAACCGGTCTGAAAAACTGTTTTTT.

This clone was detected only a few times. The chain recombines TRBV7-7 with TRBJ2-2; 7 bases are shared with TRBD2. Per the germline V gene, CDR1 is SSHAT and CDR2 is FNYEAQ (reference sequence). With V trimmed by 3 bases and J by 7 bases, 5 bases remained unmatched. This CDR3 region has 14 residues. In nucleotides, the CDR3 is TGTGCCAGCAGCTTCCGAGCGGGGAACGGGGAGCTGTTTTTT. Its protein product is CASSFRAGNGELFF. Filled out from reference TRBV7-7 and TRBJ2-2, the complete variable domain reads GAGVSQSPRYKVTKRGQDVTLRCDPISSHATLYWYQQALGQGPEFLTYFNYEAQPDKSGLPSDRFSAERPEGSISTLTIQRTEQRDSAMYRCASSFRAGNGELFFGEGSRLTVL.

This chain connects TRBV9 to TRBJ1-2, with D perhaps matching TRBD1 (6 bases). CDR3 length: 12 residues. Germline CDR1 SGDLS, CDR2 YYNGEE. Trimming stripped 4 bases from V and 7 bases from J, with 11 bases between. Written as DNA, the CDR3 is TGTGCCAGCAGCTTCGGGACAAGTGGCTACACCTTC. Amino acid sequence: CASSFGTSGYTF.

The sample holds one count of this clone. This chain connects TRBV19 to TRBJ1-1, with D possibly TRBD1 on 5 matching bases. The V end was cut by 5 bases, the J end by 0 bases, with 16 bases between. The CDR3 contains 16 residues. The germline V gene encodes CDR1 LNHDA and CDR2 SQIVND (reference sequence). The CDR3 reads CASSLRGSTMNTEAFF. In DNA, the CDR3 is TGTGCCAGTAGTCTTAGGGGATCGACAATGAACACTGAAGCTTTCTTT.

This chain connects TRBV2 to TRBJ2-1; 8 bases are shared with TRBD1. J was trimmed by 12 bases and V by 5 bases; bases with no gene match: 15. Germline V gene sequence: CDR1 SNHLY, CDR2 FYNNEI. The CDR3 has 15 amino acids. CDR3 sequence: CASSPTGAPPGGQFF. The CDR3 DNA reads TGTGCCAGCAGTCCGACAGGGGCCCCCCCGGGCGGGCAGTTCTTC.

The chain couples TRBV25-1 to TRBJ1-2, with 9 bases aligning to TRBD1. The length of the CDR3 is 13 residues. V was pared by 6 bases and J by 7 bases, with 6 bases of the junction left unmatched. Germline CDR1 is MGHDK and CDR2 is SYGVNS. The CDR3 here is CASSPGQGGGYTF. The CDR3 coding sequence is TGTGCCAGCAGCCCGGGACAGGGTGGTGGCTACACCTTC.

The chain couples TRBV14 to TRBJ1-6; D call uncertain. The CDR3 extends over 16 amino acids. CDR1 and CDR2 (germline): SGHDN, FVKESK. Trimming removed 6 bases at V and 8 bases at J, with 20 bases between. CDR3 nucleotides: TGTGCCAGCAGTGATGACCGGAGGTTAAGGGATTCACCCCTCCACTTT. As protein: CASSDDRRLRDSPLHF.